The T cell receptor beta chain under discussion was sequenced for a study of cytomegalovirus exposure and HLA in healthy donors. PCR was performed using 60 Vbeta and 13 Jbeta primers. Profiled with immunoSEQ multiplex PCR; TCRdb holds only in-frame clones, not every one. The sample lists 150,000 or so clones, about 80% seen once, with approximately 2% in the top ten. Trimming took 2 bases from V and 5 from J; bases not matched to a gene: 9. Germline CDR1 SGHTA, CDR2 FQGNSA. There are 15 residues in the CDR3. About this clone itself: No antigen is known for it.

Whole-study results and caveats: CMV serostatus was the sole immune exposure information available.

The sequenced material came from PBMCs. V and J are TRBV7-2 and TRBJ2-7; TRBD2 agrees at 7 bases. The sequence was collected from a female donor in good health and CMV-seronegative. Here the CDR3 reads CASSLWRTRAHEQYF. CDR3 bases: TGTGCCAGCAGCTTATGGAGGACTAGGGCCCACGAGCAGTACTTC.